This is a list of T cell receptor beta chains from one sample in a study of OX40 agonist ivuxolimab in advanced cancers. TCRdb's table, derived via immunoSEQ multiplex PCR, lists solely in-frame clones and lacks some. The table includes some 130,000 clones, around 87% detected once. The sample was CD4+ or CD8+ T cells sorted from blood, taken in a trial of the OX40 agonist ivuxolimab. The receptors were sampled from an adult with an advanced solid tumor such as melanoma, head and neck, liver or kidney cancer. The CDR3 runs from the conserved cysteine through the conserved F or W. The D gene is left open where the match is weak. Part of the rows lack a size; the others show once, few, many or a class for expanded clones.

J gene,V gene,D gene,clone size,CDR3 protein,CDR3 DNA
TRBJ2-1,TRBV27,TRBD2,-,CASSPGTSSYNEQFF,TGTGCCAGCAGCCCCGGGACTAGCTCCTACAATGAGCAGTTCTTC
TRBJ2-5,TRBV29-1,-,-,CSVGQMSAETQYF,TGCAGCGTTGGACAGATGAGTGCAGAGACCCAGTACTTC
TRBJ1-3,TRBV6-5,-,-,CASSYSASGNTIYF,TGTGCCAGCAGTTACTCAGCCTCTGGAAACACCATATATTTT
TRBJ1-5,TRBV5-1,TRBD1,-,CASRAGTEQNQPQHF,TGCGCCAGCAGGGCCGGGACAGAACAGAATCAGCCCCAGCATTTT
TRBJ1-6,TRBV6-1,TRBD1,few,CASSDQTGNSPLHF,TGTGCCAGCAGTGACCAGACAGGGAATTCACCCCTCCACTTT
TRBJ2-5,TRBV28,-,-,CASSLFAGFGQYF,TGTGCCAGCAGTTTGTTTGCAGGGTTTGGCCAGTACTTC
TRBJ1-2,TRBV28,-,-,CASSLAGSIGTNYGYTF,TGTGCCAGCAGTTTAGCAGGGAGCATCGGAACTAACTATGGCTACACCTTC
TRBJ2-5,TRBV7-2,TRBD2,-,CASSPGLARETQYF,TGTGCCAGCAGCCCAGGACTAGCCCGAGAGACCCAGTACTTC
TRBJ1-2,TRBV7-9,-,-,CASSLDSGNGYTF,TGTGCCAGCAGCTTGGACTCTGGGAATGGCTACACCTTC
TRBJ1-2,TRBV6-4,-,-,CASSDSRAAGVWGYTF,TGTGCCAGCAGTGACTCGAGGGCGGCAGGGGTATGGGGCTACACCTTC
TRBJ1-1,TRBV4-1,-,-,CASSPVGTPNTEAFF,TGCGCCAGCAGCCCCGTCGGGACACCGAACACTGAAGCTTTCTTT
TRBJ2-2,TRBV6-6,TRBD1,once,CASRSGGSTGELFF,TGTGCCAGCAGATCAGGGGGCTCCACCGGGGAGCTGTTTTTT
TRBJ2-3,TRBV7-2,-,-,CASSRDIVDTQYF,TGTGCCAGCAGCCGCGACATTGTAGATACGCAGTATTTT
TRBJ2-7,TRBV10-3,TRBD2,-,CATREGGNEQYF,TGTGCCACGCGAGAGGGAGGGAACGAGCAGTACTTC
TRBJ2-7,TRBV5-1,-,-,CASSLRANYEQYF,TGCGCCAGCAGCTTGAGAGCCAACTACGAGCAGTACTTC
TRBJ2-5,TRBV18,TRBD1,-,CASSPQYRGPETQYF,TGTGCCAGCTCACCACAATATAGGGGGCCCGAGACCCAGTACTTC
TRBJ1-5,TRBV11-3,-,-,CASSTQGGQPQHF,TGTGCCAGCAGTACACAGGGCGGTCAGCCCCAGCATTTT
TRBJ2-3,TRBV6-5,-,-,CASSWRASSTDTQYF,TGTGCCAGCAGCTGGCGAGCCTCGAGCACAGATACGCAGTATTTT
TRBJ1-1,TRBV30,-,-,CAWSVSGPEAFF,TGTGCCTGGAGTGTATCAGGCCCTGAAGCTTTCTTT
TRBJ2-3,TRBV4-2,TRBD2,-,CASSQDGLAGADTQYF,TGTGCCAGCAGCCAAGACGGACTAGCGGGGGCAGATACGCAGTATTTT
TRBJ2-2,TRBV9,-,few,CASSVGGGALSNTGELFF,TGTGCCAGCAGCGTAGGAGGTGGAGCGCTCTCGAACACCGGGGAGCTGTTTTTT
TRBJ2-7,TRBV4-3,-,-,CASSQATGGSYEQYF,TGCGCCAGCAGCCAAGCGACCGGGGGCTCCTACGAGCAGTACTTC
TRBJ2-5,TRBV5-1,TRBD2,-,CASKREQETQYF,TGCGCCAGCAAGCGGGAACAAGAGACCCAGTACTTC
TRBJ2-1,TRBV9,-,-,CASSVAQEPTYNEQFF,TGTGCCAGCAGCGTAGCCCAGGAGCCGACCTACAATGAGCAGTTCTTC
TRBJ2-4,TRBV19,-,-,CASSMRSKNIQYF,TGTGCCAGTAGTATGAGGAGCAAAAACATTCAGTACTTC
TRBJ2-7,TRBV30,-,-,CAWSAGTEQYF,TGTGCCTGGAGTGCCGGGACCGAGCAGTACTTC
TRBJ2-7,TRBV6-5,-,-,CASSYRDTGIYEQYF,TGTGCCAGCAGTTACAGGGACACGGGGATTTACGAGCAGTACTTC
TRBJ2-2,TRBV6-6,-,-,CASSRPRDPGELFF,TGTGCCAGCAGTCGACCCAGGGACCCCGGGGAGCTGTTTTTT